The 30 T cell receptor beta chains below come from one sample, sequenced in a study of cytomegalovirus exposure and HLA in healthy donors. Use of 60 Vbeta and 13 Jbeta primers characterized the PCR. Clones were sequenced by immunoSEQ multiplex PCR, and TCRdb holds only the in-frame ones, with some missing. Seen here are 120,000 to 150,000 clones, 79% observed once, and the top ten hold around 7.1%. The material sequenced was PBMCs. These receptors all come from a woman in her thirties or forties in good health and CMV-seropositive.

The CDR3 sequence is CASSLAWDTGSYEQYF. The CDR3 nucleotides are TGTGCCAGCAGCTTGGCTTGGGACACAGGCTCCTACGAGCAGTACTTC. V usage is TRBV5-4 and J usage is TRBJ2-5, with D possibly TRBD1 on 6 matching bases. The J call may not be correct, given that the DNA end is closer to TRBJ2-7. The germline gives CDR1 SGHNT, CDR2 YYREEE (reference sequence). CDR3 length: 16 residues.

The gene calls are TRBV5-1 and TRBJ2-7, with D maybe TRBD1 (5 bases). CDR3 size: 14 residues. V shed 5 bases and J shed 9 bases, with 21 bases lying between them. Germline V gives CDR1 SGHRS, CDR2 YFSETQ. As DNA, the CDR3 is TGCGCCAGCAGAGGGTCAGGCGACAGTACGACGCAGTACTTC. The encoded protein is CASRGSGDSTTQYF.

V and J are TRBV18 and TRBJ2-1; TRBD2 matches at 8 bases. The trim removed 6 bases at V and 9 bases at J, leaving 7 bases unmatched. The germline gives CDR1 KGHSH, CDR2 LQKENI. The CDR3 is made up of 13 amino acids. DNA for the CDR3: TGTGCCAGCTCCTCCGGGGGGGCAGTTGAGCAGTTCTTC. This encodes CASSSGGAVEQFF. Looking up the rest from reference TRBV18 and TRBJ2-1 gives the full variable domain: NAGVMQNPRHLVRRRGQEARLRCSPMKGHSHVYWYRQLPEEGLKFMVYLQKENIIDESGMPKERFSAEFPKEGPSILRIQQVVRGDSAAYFCASSSGGAVEQFFGPGTRLTVL.

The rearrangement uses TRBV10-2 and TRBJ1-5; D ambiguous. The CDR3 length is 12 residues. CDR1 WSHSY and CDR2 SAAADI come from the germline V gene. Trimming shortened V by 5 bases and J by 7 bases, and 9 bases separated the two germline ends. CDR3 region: CASSYGSQPQHF. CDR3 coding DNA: TGCGCCAGCAGTTACGGGTCGCAGCCCCAGCATTTT.

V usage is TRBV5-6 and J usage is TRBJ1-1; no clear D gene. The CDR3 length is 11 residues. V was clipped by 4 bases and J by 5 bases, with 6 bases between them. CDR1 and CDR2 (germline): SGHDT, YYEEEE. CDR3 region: CASSAETEAFF. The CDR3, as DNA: TGTGCCAGCAGCGCGGAGACTGAAGCTTTCTTT.

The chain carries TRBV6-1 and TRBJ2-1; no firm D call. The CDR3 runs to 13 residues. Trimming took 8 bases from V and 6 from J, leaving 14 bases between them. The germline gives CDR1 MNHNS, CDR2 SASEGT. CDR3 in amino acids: CASCSQVLNEQFF. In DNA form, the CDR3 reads TGTGCCAGCTGCTCTCAGGTTCTCAATGAGCAGTTCTTC.

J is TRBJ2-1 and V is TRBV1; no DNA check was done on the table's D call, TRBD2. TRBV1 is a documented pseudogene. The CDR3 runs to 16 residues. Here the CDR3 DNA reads TGCACCAGCAGCCAGTTTGGCGGGGGGGTTTACAATGAGCAGTTCTTC. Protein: CTSSQFGGGVYNEQFF.

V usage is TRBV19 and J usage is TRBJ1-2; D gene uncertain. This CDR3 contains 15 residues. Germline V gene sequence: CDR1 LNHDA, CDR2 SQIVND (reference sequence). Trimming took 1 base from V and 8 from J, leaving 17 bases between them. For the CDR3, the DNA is TGTGCCAGTAGTATAGGCATACAGCTGGGAGAAGGCTACACCTTC. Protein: CASSIGIQLGEGYTF. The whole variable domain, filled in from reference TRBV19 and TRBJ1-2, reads DGGITQSPKYLFRKEGQNVTLSCEQNLNHDAMYWYRQDPGQGLRLIYYSQIVNDFQKGDIAEGYSVSREKKESFPLTVTSAQKNPTAFYLCASSIGIQLGEGYTFGSGTRLTVV.

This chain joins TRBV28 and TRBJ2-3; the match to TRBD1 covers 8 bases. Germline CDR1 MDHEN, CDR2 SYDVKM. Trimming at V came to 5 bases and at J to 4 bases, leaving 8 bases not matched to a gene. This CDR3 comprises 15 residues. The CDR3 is CASSKGQGAADTQYF. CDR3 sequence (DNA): TGTGCCAGCAGTAAGGGTCAGGGGGCCGCAGATACGCAGTATTTT.

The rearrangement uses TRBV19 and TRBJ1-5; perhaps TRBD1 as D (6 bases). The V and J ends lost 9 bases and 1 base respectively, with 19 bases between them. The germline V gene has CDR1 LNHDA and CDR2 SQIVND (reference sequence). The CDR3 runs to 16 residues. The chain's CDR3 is CASTREGGISNQPQHF. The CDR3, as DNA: TGTGCCAGCACCCGGGAGGGGGGAATAAGCAATCAGCCCCAGCATTTT.

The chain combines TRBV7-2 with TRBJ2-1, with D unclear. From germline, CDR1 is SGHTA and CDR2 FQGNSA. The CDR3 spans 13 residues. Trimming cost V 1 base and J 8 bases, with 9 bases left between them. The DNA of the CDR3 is TGTGCCAGCAGCTTAGGGCGGAATCATGAGCAGTTCTTC. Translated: CASSLGRNHEQFF.

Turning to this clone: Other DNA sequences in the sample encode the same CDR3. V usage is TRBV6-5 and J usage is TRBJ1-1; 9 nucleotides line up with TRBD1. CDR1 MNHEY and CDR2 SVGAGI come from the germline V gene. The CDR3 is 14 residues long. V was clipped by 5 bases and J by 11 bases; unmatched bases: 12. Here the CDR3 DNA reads TGTGCCAGCAGTCAGGGACAGGGTCGCAGTGAGGCTTTCTTT. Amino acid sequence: CASSQGQGRSEAFF.

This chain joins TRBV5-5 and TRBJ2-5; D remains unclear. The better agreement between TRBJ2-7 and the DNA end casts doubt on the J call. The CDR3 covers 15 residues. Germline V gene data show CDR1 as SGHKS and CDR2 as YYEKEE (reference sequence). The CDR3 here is CASSLAIGAVYEQYF. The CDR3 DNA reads TGTGCCAGCAGCTTGGCGATCGGAGCCGTCTACGAGCAGTACTTC.

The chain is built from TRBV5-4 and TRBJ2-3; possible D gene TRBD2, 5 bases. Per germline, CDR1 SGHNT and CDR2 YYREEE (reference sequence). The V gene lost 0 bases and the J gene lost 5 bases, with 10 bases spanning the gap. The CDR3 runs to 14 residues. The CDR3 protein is CASSLDLAGDTQYF. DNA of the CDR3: TGTGCCAGCAGCTTGGATCTAGCTGGAGATACGCAGTATTTT.

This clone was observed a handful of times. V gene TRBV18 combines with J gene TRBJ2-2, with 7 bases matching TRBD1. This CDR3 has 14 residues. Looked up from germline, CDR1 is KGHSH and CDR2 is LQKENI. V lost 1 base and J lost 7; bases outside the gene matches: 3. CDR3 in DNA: TGTGCCAGCTCACCACAGGGGGCCCACGGGGAGCTGTTTTTT. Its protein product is CASSPQGAHGELFF.

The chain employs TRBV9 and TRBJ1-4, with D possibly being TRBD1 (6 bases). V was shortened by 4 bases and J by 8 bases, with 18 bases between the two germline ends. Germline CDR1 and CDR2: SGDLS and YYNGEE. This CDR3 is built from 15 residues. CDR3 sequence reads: CASSPGQPSGEKLFF. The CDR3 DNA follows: TGTGCCAGCAGCCCCGGACAGCCCTCGGGAGAAAAACTGTTTTTT.

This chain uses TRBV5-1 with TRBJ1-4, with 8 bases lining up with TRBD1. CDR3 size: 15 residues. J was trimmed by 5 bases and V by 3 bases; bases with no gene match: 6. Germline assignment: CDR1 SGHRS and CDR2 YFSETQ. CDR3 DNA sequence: TGCGCCAGCAGCTCCCAGGGACAGGCGAATGAAAAACTGTTTTTT. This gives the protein CASSSQGQANEKLFF.

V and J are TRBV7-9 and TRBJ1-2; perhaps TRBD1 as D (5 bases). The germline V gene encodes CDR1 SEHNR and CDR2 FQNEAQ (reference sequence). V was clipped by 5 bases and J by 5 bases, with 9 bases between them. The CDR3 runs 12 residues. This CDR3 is CASSPQGYGYTF. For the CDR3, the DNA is TGTGCCAGCAGCCCCCAGGGTTATGGCTACACCTTC.

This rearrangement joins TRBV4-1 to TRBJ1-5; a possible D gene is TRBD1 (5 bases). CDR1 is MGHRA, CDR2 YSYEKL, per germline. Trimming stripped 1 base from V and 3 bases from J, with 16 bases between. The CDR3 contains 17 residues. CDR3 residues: CASSQGGGQFSNQPQHF. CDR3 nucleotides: TGCGCCAGCAGCCAAGGGGGAGGACAATTCTCCAATCAGCCCCAGCATTTT.

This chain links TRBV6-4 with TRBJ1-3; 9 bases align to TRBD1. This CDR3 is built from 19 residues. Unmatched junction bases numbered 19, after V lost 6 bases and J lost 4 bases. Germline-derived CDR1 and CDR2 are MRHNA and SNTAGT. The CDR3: CASRGQGSAQWLFGNTIYF. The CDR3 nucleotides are TGTGCCAGCAGGGGACAGGGTTCCGCTCAGTGGCTATTCGGAAACACCATATATTTT.

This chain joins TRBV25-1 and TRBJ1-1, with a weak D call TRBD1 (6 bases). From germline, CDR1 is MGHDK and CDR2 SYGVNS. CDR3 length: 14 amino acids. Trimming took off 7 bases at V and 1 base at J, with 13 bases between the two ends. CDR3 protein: CASTETGANTEAFF. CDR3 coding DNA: TGTGCCAGCACCGAGACAGGAGCGAACACTGAAGCTTTCTTT.

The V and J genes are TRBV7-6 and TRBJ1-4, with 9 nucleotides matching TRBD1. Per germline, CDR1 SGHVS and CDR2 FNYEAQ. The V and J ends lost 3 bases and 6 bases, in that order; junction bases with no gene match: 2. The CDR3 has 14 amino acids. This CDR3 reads CASSFDRGYEKLFF. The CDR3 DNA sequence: TGTGCCAGCAGCTTCGACAGGGGGTATGAAAAACTGTTTTTT.

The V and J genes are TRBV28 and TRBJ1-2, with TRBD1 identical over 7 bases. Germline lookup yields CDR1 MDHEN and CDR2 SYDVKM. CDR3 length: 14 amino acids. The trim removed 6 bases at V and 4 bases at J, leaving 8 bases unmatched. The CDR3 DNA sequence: TGTGCCAGCAGGCCGACAGGGACACCCTATGGCTACACCTTC. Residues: CASRPTGTPYGYTF.

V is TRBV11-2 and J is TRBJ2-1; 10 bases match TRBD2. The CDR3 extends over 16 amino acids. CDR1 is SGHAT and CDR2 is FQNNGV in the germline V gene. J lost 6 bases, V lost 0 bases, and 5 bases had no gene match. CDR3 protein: CASSLDWSGGANEQFF. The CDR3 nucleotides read TGTGCCAGCAGCTTAGATTGGAGCGGGGGGGCCAATGAGCAGTTCTTC.

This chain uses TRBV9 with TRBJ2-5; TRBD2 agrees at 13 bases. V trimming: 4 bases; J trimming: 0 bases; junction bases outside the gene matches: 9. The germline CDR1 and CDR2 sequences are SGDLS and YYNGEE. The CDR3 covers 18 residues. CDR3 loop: CASSPGLAGATYQETQYF. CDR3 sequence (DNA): TGTGCCAGCAGCCCTGGACTAGCGGGGGCCACCTACCAAGAGACCCAGTACTTC.

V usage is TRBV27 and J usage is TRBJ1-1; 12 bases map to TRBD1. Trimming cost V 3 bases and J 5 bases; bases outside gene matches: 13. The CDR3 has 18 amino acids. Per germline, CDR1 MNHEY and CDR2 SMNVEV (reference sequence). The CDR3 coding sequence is TGTGCCAGCAGTTTGCGTTTCGGGACAGGGGGCTTAAGGACTGAAGCTTTCTTT. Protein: CASSLRFGTGGLRTEAFF.

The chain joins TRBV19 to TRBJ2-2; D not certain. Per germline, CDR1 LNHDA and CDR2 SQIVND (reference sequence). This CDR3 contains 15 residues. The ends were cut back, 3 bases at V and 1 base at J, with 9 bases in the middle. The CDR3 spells CASSIYTLNTGELFF. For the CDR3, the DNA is TGTGCCAGTAGTATTTACACCTTGAACACCGGGGAGCTGTTTTTT.

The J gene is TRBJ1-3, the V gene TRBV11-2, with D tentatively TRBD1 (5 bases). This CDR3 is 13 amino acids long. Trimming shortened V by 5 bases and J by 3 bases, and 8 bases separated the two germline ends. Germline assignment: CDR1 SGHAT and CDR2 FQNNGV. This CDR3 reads CASSPQGGNTIYF. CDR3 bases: TGTGCCAGCAGCCCGCAGGGTGGAAACACCATATATTTT.

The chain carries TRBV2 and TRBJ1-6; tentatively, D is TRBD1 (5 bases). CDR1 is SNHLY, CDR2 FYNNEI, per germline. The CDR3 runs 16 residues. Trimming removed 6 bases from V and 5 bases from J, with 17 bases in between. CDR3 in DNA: TGTGCCAGCAGCCTCGGGGGGACTTTTAATAATTCACCCCTCCACTTT. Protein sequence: CASSLGGTFNNSPLHF.

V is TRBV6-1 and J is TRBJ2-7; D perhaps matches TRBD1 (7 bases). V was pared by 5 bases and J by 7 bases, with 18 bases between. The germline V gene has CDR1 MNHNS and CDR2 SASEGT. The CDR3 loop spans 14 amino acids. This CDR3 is CASSTGETGIEQYF. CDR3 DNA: TGTGCCAGCAGTACGGGGGAGACAGGGATTGAGCAGTACTTC.